Listed below are T cell receptor beta chains from one sample, sequenced in a study of cytomegalovirus exposure and HLA in healthy donors. Sequenced by immunoSEQ multiplex PCR; TCRdb stores in-frame clones only, minus some. The sample lists about 78,000 clones, roughly 72% occurring once. Sequencing used PBMCs. The receptor source for this set is a woman between 35 and 50 years old in good health and CMV-seropositive. Both conserved end residues are part of each CDR3. Each record gives: clone size, V gene, J gene, D gene, CDR3 length, CDR3 DNA, CDR3 protein. A D gene is named only where the DNA matches it firmly. Rows may omit the clone size; those that give it use once, few, many or a size class.

few	TRBV10-2	TRBJ1-1	NA	13	TGCGCCAGCAGGGGCAGGGTGAACACTGAAGCTTTCTTT	CASRGRVNTEAFF
NA	TRBV29-1	TRBJ1-2	NA	13	TGCAGCGTTGAAGGGACAGCCCCCTATGGCTACACCTTC	CSVEGTAPYGYTF
NA	TRBV5-6	TRBJ2-7	NA	13	TGTGCCAGCAGCTCGGACGGGACCTACGAGCAGTACTTC	CASSSDGTYEQYF
NA	TRBV7-2	TRBJ2-7	NA	16	TGTGCCAGCAGCTTAGTGAGCCGGGGGAACTCCTACGAGCAGTACTTC	CASSLVSRGNSYEQYF
NA	TRBV9	TRBJ1-4	NA	15	TGTGCCAGCAGCGTAGGGGGAGGGATTGGAGAAAAACTGTTTTTT	CASSVGGGIGEKLFF
few	TRBV4-2	TRBJ2-5	TRBD1	14	TGTGCCAGCAGCCAACTGGGACAGCAAGAGACCCAGTACTTC	CASSQLGQQETQYF
NA	TRBV4-3	TRBJ2-4	NA	13	TGCGCCAGCAGCCAAGCATCTTCCGGCATTCAGTACTTC	CASSQASSGIQYF
NA	TRBV23-1	TRBJ1-2	NA	13	TGCGCCAGCAGTCAAAGCGGTTCGGGGGGCTACACCTTC	CASSQSGSGGYTF
NA	TRBV5-6	TRBJ2-1	NA	14	TGTGCCAGCAGCTTGACTAAAGCGCGGAATGAGCACTTCTTC	CASSLTKARNEHFF
few	TRBV1	TRBJ2-5	NA	15	TGCACCAGCAGCCAAGATGACAGAAACCAAGAGACCCAGTACTTC	CTSSQDDRNQETQYF
NA	TRBV6-1	TRBJ1-4	NA	14	TGTGCCAGCTCCATACAGGCAACTAATGAAAAACTGTTTTTT	CASSIQATNEKLFF
few	TRBV6-5	TRBJ2-7	NA	14	TGTGCCAGCACTTCAACTGATTTCTCCTACGAGCAGTACTTC	CASTSTDFSYEQYF
NA	TRBV4-2	TRBJ2-2	NA	16	TGTGCCAGCAGCCAATTTAGCGGCGAAGTGACCGGGGAGCTGTTTTTT	CASSQFSGEVTGELFF
NA	TRBV19	TRBJ1-2	NA	17	TGTGCCAGCATCGACAGGACTTATCGAAAAGCTAACTATGGCTACACCTTC	CASIDRTYRKANYGYTF
once	TRBV27	TRBJ2-5	NA	13	TGTGCCAGCAGTTTTCACAACCAAGAGACCCAGTACTTC	CASSFHNQETQYF
once	TRBV19	TRBJ2-7	TRBD1	14	TGTGCCAGCTCCTTAGGGACAGGCTCCTACGAGCAGTACTTC	CASSLGTGSYEQYF
few	TRBV28	TRBJ1-5	NA	16	TGTGCCACCAAGCCGCATCGGACAAATATCAATCAGCCCCAGCATTTT	CATKPHRTNINQPQHF
NA	TRBV4-1	TRBJ1-2	NA	13	TGCGCCAGCAGCCAAGACAGGGACTATGGCTACACCTTC	CASSQDRDYGYTF
NA	TRBV6-6	TRBJ1-2	NA	13	TGTGCCAGCAGCTCAGACAGCAGCTATGGCTACACCTTC	CASSSDSSYGYTF
once	TRBV28	TRBJ2-1	TRBD2	14	TGTGCCATCGAAACTAGCGGGGGTTACAATGAGCAGTTCTTC	CAIETSGGYNEQFF
few	TRBV28	TRBJ1-4	NA	14	TGTGCCACCATTGCGGCGGGCACGAATGAAAAACTGTTTTTT	CATIAAGTNEKLFF
NA	TRBV19	TRBJ2-2	NA	15	TGTGCCAGTAGTATTTCTCAGGGCGTCGCCGGGGAGCTGTTTTTT	CASSISQGVAGELFF
NA	TRBV7-2	TRBJ1-5	NA	13	TGTGCCAGCAGCTTGGAGAGCAATCAGCCCCAGCATTTT	CASSLESNQPQHF
once	TRBV18	TRBJ1-5	NA	15	TGTGCCAGCTCACCACGGCCGGGGGATTGGCAGCCCCAGCATTTT	CASSPRPGDWQPQHF
NA	TRBV7-3	TRBJ2-1	TRBD2	15	TGTGCCAGCAGCATTTCTAGCGGGGGATACAATGAGCAGTTCTTC	CASSISSGGYNEQFF
few	TRBV28	TRBJ1-1	NA	14	TGTGCCAGCAGTTTTCTGACAGTGAACACTGAAGCTTTCTTT	CASSFLTVNTEAFF
NA	TRBV6-5	TRBJ2-3	NA	14	TGTGCCAGCAGACAGTCCAGGTCTACAGATACGCAGTATTTT	CASRQSRSTDTQYF
NA	TRBV30	TRBJ1-6	NA	14	TGTGCCTGCTCCTTAGGGGGAACGGATTCACCCCTCCACTTT	CACSLGGTDSPLHF
NA	TRBV7-9	TRBJ1-5	NA	11	TGTGCCAGCAGCTCACCGGGGCCCCAGCATTTT	CASSSPGPQHF